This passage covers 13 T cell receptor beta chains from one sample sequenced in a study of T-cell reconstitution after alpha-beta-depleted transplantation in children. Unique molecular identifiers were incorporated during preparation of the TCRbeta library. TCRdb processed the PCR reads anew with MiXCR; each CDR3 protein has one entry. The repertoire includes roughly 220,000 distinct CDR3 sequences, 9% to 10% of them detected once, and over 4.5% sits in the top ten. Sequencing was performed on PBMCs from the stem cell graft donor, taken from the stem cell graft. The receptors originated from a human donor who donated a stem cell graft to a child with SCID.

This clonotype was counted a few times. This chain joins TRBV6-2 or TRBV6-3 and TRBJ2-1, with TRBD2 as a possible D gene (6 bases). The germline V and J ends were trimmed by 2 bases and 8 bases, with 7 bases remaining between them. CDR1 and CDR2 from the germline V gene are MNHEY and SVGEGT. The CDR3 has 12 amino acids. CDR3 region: CASSYGGDEQFF. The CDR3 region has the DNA TGTGCCAGCAGTTACGGAGGGGATGAGCAGTTCTTC.

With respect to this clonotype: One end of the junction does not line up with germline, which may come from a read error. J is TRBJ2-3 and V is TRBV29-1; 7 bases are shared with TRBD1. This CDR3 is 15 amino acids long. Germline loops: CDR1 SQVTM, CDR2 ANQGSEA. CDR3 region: CSVGGQDVPQDRQYF. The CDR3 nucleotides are TGCAGCGTTGGAGGACAGGACGTACCTCAGGATAGGCAGTATTTT.

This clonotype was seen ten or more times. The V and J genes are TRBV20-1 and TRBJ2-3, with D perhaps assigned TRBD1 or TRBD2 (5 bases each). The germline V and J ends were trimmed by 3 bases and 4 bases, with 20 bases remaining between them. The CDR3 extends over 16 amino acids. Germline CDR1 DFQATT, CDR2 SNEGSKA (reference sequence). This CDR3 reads CSARDIFRGVADTQYF. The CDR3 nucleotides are TGCAGTGCTAGGGACATCTTTCGGGGAGTTGCAGATACGCAGTATTTT.

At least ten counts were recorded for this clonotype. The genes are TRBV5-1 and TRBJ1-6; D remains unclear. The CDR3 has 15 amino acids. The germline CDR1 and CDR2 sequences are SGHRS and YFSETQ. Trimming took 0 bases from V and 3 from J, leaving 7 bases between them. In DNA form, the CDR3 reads TGCGCCAGCAGCTTGGGAGGGATCTATAATTCACCCCTCCACTTT. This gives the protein CASSLGGIYNSPLHF.

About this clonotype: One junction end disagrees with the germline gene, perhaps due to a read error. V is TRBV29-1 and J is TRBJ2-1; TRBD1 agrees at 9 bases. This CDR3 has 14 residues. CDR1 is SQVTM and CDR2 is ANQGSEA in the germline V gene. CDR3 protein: CSVEGQGTYNEQFF. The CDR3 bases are TGTAGCGTTGAGGGACAGGGTACCTACAATGAGCAGTTCTTC.

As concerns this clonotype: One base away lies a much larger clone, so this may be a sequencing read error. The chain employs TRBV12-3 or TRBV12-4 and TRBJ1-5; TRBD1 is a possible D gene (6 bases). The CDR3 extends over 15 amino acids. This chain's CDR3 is CASSPGAPGNRPQHF. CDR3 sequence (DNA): TGTGCCAGCAGTCCGGGGGCGCCGGGCAATCGGCCCCAGCATTTT.

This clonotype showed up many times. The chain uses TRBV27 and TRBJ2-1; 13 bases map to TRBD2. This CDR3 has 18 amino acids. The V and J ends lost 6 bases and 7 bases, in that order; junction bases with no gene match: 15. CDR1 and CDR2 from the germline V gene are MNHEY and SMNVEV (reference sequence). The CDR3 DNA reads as TGTGCCAGCAGGCGACTAGCGGGGGGCCCTACCGCCGGGAATGAGCAGTTCTTC. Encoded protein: CASRRLAGGPTAGNEQFF.

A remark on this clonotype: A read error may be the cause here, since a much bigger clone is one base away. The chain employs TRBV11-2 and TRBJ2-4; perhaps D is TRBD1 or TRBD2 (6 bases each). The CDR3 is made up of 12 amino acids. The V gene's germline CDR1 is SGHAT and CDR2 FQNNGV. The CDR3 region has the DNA TGTGCCACCAGCCTAGAGGGGGGCATTCAGTACTTC. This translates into CATSLEGGIQYF.

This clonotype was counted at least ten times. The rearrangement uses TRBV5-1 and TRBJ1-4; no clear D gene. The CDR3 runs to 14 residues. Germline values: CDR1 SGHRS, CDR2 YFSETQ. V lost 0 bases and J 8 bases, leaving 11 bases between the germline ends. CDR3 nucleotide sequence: TGCGCCAGCAGCTTGGAGGGCCTGGGGGAAAAACTGTTTTTT. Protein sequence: CASSLEGLGEKLFF. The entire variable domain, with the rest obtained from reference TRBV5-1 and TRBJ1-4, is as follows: KAGVTQTPRYLIKTRGQQVTLSCSPISGHRSVSWYQQTPGQGLQFLFEYFSETQRNKGNFPGRFSGRQFSNSRSEMNVSTLELGDSALYLCASSLEGLGEKLFFGSGTQLSVL.

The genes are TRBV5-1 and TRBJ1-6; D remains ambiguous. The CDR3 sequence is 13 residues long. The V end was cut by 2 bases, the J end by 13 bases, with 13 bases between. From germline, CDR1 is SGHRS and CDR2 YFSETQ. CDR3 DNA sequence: TGCGCCAGCAGCTTCGAGGCGAGTAGTCCCCTCCACTTT. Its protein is CASSFEASSPLHF. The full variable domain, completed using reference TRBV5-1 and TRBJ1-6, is KAGVTQTPRYLIKTRGQQVTLSCSPISGHRSVSWYQQTPGQGLQFLFEYFSETQRNKGNFPGRFSGRQFSNSRSEMNVSTLELGDSALYLCASSFEASSPLHFGNGTRLTVT.

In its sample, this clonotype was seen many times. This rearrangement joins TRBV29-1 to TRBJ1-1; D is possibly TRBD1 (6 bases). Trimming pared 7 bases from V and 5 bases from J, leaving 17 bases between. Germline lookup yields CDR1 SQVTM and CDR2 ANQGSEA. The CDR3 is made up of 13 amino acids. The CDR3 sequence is CSGNPGGGTEAFF. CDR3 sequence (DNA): TGCAGCGGGAATCCGGGAGGGGGGACTGAAGCTTTCTTT.

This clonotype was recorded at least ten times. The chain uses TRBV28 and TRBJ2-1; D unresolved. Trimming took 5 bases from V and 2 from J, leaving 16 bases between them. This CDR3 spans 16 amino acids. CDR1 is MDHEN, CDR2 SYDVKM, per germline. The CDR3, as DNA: TGTGCCAGCAGTCCACCACTTGTAGTGGCCTACAATGAGCAGTTCTTC. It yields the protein CASSPPLVVAYNEQFF.

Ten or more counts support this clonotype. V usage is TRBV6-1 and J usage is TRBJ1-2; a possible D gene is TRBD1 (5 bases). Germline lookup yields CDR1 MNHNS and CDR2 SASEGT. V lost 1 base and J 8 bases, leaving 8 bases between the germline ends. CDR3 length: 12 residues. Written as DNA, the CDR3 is TGTGCCAGCAGTGAAGAGGGGTACGGCTACACCTTC. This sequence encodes CASSEEGYGYTF.